This section outlines one T cell receptor beta chain sequence together with its context. This record comes from a study of blood T cells in healthy people across ages. Next came a second PCR, run for about 6 to 11 cycles, which used a sample-barcoded 5' primer along with a J-beta primer mix. TCRdb ran MiXCR on the 5' RACE reads and lists one entry per CDR3 protein. The sample comprises approximately 1,000,000 distinct CDR3 sequences, around 43% of which are singletons, and approximately 20% rests with the top ten. V was trimmed by 7 bases and J by 9 bases, leaving 19 bases between them. CDR3 length: 14 amino acids. The authors drew ten milliliters of peripheral blood from each donor. Per individual sample, total RNA of at least 5.5 micrograms was extracted.

The receptor was derived from a woman aged 60-75 years in good health. The chain uses TRBV12-3 or TRBV12-4 and TRBJ2-1; D remains unclear. Source material: blood. The CDR3 region is CASNAGRLGGEQFF. The CDR3 DNA follows: TGTGCCAGCAACGCAGGCCGGCTCGGTGGTGAGCAGTTCTTC.